Shown below are 17 T cell receptor beta chains from a single sample sequenced in a study of blood T cell repertoires in COVID-19. Sequencing used immunoSEQ multiplex PCR; TCRdb keeps in-frame clones, though not all of them. The table lists 260,000 or so clones, approximately 85% of them singletons. Sequenced input: peripheral blood. These receptors were obtained from a woman aged 70-85 years with acute or convalescent COVID-19.

The genes are TRBV7-9 and TRBJ2-3; the D is unclear. The CDR3 consists of 14 residues. Germline V CDR1 and CDR2: SEHNR, FQNEAQ (reference sequence). The V end was cut by 1 base, the J end by 0 bases, with 5 bases between. The CDR3, as DNA: TGTGCCAGCAGCTTAGTAGCTAGCACAGATACGCAGTATTTT. As protein: CASSLVASTDTQYF.

The V call is TRBV5-1, the J call TRBJ2-7; 9 bases line up with TRBD2. Germline CDR1 reads SGHRS; CDR2 reads YFSETQ. The CDR3 runs to 15 residues. Trimming at V came to 1 base and at J to 3 bases, leaving 5 bases not matched to a gene. The CDR3 reads CASSLSSGGYYEQYF. The CDR3 DNA sequence: TGCGCCAGCAGCTTGAGTAGCGGGGGATACTACGAGCAGTACTTC.

The rearrangement links TRBV6-5 to TRBJ1-3, with D unclear. The CDR3 is 13 amino acids. Germline assignment: CDR1 MNHEY and CDR2 SVGAGI. Trimming removed 5 bases at V and 0 bases at J, with 5 bases between. The CDR3 DNA follows: TGTGCCAGCAGTCCCTTCTCTGGAAACACCATATATTTT. Translated, it gives CASSPFSGNTIYF.

V gene TRBV9 combines with J gene TRBJ2-7, with D hard to call. Germline V lookup: CDR1 SGDLS, CDR2 YYNGEE. Trimming took off 4 bases at V and 6 bases at J, with 17 bases between the two ends. CDR3 length: 14 residues. The CDR3 bases are TGTGCCAGCAGCCCTGACCCCCTCCCTAGCGAGCAGTACTTC. This sequence encodes CASSPDPLPSEQYF.

This clone was detected many times. V usage is TRBV3-1 (or the pseudogene TRBV3-2) and J usage is TRBJ1-3, with D maybe TRBD1 (5 bases). This CDR3 has 16 residues. V lost 2 bases and J 0 bases, leaving 11 bases between the germline ends. Per the germline V gene, CDR1 is LGHDT and CDR2 is YNNKEL (reference sequence). The CDR3 DNA sequence: TGTGCCAGCAGCCAAAGGTCCGGACACTCTGGAAACACCATATATTTT. This gives the protein CASSQRSGHSGNTIYF.

J is TRBJ1-5 and V is TRBV27; tentatively, D is TRBD1 (6 bases). Per germline, CDR1 MNHEY and CDR2 SMNVEV (reference sequence). Trimming shortened V by 9 bases and J by 2 bases, and 8 bases separated the two germline ends. The length of the CDR3 is 12 residues. CDR3 sequence reads: CASAGGNQPQHF. CDR3 sequence (DNA): TGTGCCAGTGCAGGGGGCAATCAGCCCCAGCATTTT.

The chain links TRBV24-1 to TRBJ2-7; tentative D call: TRBD1 (5 bases). CDR1 and CDR2 (germline): KGHDR, SFDVKD. Trimming stripped 7 bases from V and 0 bases from J, with 6 bases between. The CDR3 covers 12 residues. CDR3 loop: CATRDSSYEQYF. CDR3 DNA sequence: TGTGCCACCAGAGACAGCTCCTACGAGCAGTACTTC.

The gene calls are TRBV6-5 and TRBJ1-4; tentative D call: TRBD1 (6 bases). CDR3 length: 15 residues. Germline assignment: CDR1 MNHEY and CDR2 SVGAGI. Trimming removed 6 bases from V and 5 bases from J, with 16 bases in between. CDR3: CASRYTGQPNEKLFF. The CDR3 DNA is TGTGCCAGCAGATATACAGGGCAACCCAATGAAAAACTGTTTTTT.

Details on this clone: The sample contains more than one DNA sequence encoding this CDR3. The gene calls are TRBV19 and TRBJ1-1; unclear D gene. CDR1 is LNHDA, CDR2 SQIVND, per germline (reference sequence). V was shortened by 3 bases and J by 1 base, with 6 bases between the two germline ends. There are 13 residues in the CDR3. CDR3 nucleotides: TGTGCCAGTAGTATTGGGCAGAACACTGAAGCTTTCTTT. Protein product: CASSIGQNTEAFF.

V is TRBV27 and J is TRBJ2-7; D is perhaps TRBD2 (5 bases). CDR1 and CDR2 from the germline V gene are MNHEY and SMNVEV (reference sequence). V was shortened by 4 bases and J by 1 base, with 14 bases between the two germline ends. The CDR3 is 15 amino acids. The CDR3 DNA is TGTGCCAGCAGTTCGTACCCACGGGGATCCTACGAGCAGTACTTC. Its protein product is CASSSYPRGSYEQYF.

This sequence joins TRBV14 and TRBJ2-6, with D tentatively TRBD1 (6 bases). Trimming shortened V by 4 bases and J by 4 bases, and 8 bases separated the two germline ends. The CDR3 totals 14 residues. Germline V gives CDR1 SGHDN, CDR2 FVKESK. CDR3 nucleotide sequence: TGTGCCAGCAGCCCACAGGGAGGGGCCAACGTCCTGACTTTC. It encodes CASSPQGGANVLTF.

The rearrangement uses TRBV20-1 and TRBJ1-5; no firm D call. V was cut by 3 bases and J by 2 bases, with 8 bases left in between. CDR3 length: 13 residues. Germline V CDR1 and CDR2: DFQATT, SNEGSKA (reference sequence). The CDR3 region has the DNA TGCAGTGCTAGTAAACAAGGCAATCAGCCCCAGCATTTT. This encodes CSASKQGNQPQHF.

The J gene is TRBJ2-2, the V gene TRBV2, with 9 bases matching TRBD2. The CDR3 consists of 16 residues. Germline V lookup: CDR1 SNHLY, CDR2 FYNNEI. Trimming cost V 6 bases and J 5 bases; bases outside gene matches: 10. DNA for the CDR3: TGTGCCAGCAGGAGAGGTAGCGGGGGCCCTACCGGGGAGCTGTTTTTT. Protein: CASRRGSGGPTGELFF.

As concerns this clone: Other DNA sequences from this sample encode an identical CDR3 as well. The V and J genes are TRBV3-1 (or the pseudogene TRBV3-2) and TRBJ1-2; D is uncertain. Germline-derived CDR1 and CDR2 are LGHDT and YNNKEL (reference sequence). Between the trimmed V and J ends, which lost 0 bases and 4 bases, there was a span of 6 bases. The CDR3 length is 13 residues. CDR3 loop: CASSQERGYGYTF. CDR3 bases: TGTGCCAGCAGCCAAGAGCGCGGCTATGGCTACACCTTC.

V usage is TRBV5-1 and J usage is TRBJ1-4; the D is unclear. V was cut by 3 bases and J by 0 bases, with 12 bases left in between. This CDR3 spans 16 amino acids. Per the germline V gene, CDR1 is SGHRS and CDR2 is YFSETQ. The CDR3 sequence is CASSSLPTTTNEKLFF. Written as DNA, the CDR3 is TGCGCCAGCAGCTCGCTACCGACAACAACTAATGAAAAACTGTTTTTT.

The gene calls are TRBV29-1 and TRBJ1-3; 8 nucleotides align to TRBD1. Germline CDR1 SQVTM, CDR2 ANQGSEA. V trimming: 2 bases; J trimming: 0 bases; junction bases outside the gene matches: 6. The CDR3 length is 16 residues. DNA of the CDR3: TGCAGCGTTGAAACCCGACAGGGGAGCTCTGGAAACACCATATATTTT. Residues: CSVETRQGSSGNTIYF.

The chain recombines TRBV18 with TRBJ1-2, with a weak D call TRBD1 (6 bases). V gave up 2 bases and J gave up 6 bases, with 7 bases separating them. The CDR3 consists of 12 residues. From germline, CDR1 is KGHSH and CDR2 LQKENI. The chain's CDR3 is CASSPNRDGYTF. CDR3 nucleotides: TGTGCCAGCTCACCAAACAGGGATGGCTACACCTTC.